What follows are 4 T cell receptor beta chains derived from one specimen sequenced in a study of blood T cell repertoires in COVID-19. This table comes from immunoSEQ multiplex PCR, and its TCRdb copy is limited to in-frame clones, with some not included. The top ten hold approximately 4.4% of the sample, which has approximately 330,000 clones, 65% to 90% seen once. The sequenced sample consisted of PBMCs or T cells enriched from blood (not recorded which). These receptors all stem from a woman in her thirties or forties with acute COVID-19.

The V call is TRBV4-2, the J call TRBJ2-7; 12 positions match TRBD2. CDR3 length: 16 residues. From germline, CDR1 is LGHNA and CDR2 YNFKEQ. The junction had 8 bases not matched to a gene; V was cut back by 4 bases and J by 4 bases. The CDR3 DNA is TGTGCCAGCAGCCGCGGACTAGCGGGGAGTAGTTACGAGCAGTACTTC. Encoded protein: CASSRGLAGSSYEQYF.

CDR3 protein: CASSQEGSSYEQYF. The CDR3 DNA reads as TGTGCCAGCAGCCAAGAGGGGAGCTCCTACGAGCAGTACTTC. V is TRBV3-1 (or the pseudogene TRBV3-2) and J is TRBJ2-7, with D possibly matching TRBD2 (5 bases). Germline assignment: CDR1 LGHDT and CDR2 YNNKEL (reference sequence). The CDR3 consists of 14 residues. Trimming took off 0 bases at V and 0 bases at J, with 6 bases between the two ends.

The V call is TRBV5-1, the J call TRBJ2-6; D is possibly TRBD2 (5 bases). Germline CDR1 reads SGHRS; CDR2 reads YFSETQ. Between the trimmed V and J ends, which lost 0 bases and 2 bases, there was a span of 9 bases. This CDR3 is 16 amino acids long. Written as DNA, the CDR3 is TGCGCCAGCAGCTTGGGTTCCGGGGCTGGGGCCAACGTCCTGACTTTC. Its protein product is CASSLGSGAGANVLTF.

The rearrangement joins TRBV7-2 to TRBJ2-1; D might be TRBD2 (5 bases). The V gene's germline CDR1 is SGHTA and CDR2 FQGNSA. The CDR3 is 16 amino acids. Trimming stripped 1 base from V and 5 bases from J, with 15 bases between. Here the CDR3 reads CASSLGSGILNNEQFF. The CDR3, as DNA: TGTGCCAGCAGCTTAGGCAGCGGAATTTTAAACAATGAGCAGTTCTTC.